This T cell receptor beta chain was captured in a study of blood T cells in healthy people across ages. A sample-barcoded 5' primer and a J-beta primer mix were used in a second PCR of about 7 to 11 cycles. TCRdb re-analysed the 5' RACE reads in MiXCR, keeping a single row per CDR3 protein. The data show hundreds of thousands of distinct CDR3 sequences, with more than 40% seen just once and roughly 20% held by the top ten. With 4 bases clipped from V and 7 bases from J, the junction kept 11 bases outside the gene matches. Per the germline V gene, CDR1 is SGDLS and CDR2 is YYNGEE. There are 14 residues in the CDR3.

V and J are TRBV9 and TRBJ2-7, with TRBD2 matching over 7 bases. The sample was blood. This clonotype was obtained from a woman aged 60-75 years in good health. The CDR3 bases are TGTGCCAGCAGCTCAGCGACTAGCTCCAATGAGCAGTACTTC. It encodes CASSSATSSNEQYF.